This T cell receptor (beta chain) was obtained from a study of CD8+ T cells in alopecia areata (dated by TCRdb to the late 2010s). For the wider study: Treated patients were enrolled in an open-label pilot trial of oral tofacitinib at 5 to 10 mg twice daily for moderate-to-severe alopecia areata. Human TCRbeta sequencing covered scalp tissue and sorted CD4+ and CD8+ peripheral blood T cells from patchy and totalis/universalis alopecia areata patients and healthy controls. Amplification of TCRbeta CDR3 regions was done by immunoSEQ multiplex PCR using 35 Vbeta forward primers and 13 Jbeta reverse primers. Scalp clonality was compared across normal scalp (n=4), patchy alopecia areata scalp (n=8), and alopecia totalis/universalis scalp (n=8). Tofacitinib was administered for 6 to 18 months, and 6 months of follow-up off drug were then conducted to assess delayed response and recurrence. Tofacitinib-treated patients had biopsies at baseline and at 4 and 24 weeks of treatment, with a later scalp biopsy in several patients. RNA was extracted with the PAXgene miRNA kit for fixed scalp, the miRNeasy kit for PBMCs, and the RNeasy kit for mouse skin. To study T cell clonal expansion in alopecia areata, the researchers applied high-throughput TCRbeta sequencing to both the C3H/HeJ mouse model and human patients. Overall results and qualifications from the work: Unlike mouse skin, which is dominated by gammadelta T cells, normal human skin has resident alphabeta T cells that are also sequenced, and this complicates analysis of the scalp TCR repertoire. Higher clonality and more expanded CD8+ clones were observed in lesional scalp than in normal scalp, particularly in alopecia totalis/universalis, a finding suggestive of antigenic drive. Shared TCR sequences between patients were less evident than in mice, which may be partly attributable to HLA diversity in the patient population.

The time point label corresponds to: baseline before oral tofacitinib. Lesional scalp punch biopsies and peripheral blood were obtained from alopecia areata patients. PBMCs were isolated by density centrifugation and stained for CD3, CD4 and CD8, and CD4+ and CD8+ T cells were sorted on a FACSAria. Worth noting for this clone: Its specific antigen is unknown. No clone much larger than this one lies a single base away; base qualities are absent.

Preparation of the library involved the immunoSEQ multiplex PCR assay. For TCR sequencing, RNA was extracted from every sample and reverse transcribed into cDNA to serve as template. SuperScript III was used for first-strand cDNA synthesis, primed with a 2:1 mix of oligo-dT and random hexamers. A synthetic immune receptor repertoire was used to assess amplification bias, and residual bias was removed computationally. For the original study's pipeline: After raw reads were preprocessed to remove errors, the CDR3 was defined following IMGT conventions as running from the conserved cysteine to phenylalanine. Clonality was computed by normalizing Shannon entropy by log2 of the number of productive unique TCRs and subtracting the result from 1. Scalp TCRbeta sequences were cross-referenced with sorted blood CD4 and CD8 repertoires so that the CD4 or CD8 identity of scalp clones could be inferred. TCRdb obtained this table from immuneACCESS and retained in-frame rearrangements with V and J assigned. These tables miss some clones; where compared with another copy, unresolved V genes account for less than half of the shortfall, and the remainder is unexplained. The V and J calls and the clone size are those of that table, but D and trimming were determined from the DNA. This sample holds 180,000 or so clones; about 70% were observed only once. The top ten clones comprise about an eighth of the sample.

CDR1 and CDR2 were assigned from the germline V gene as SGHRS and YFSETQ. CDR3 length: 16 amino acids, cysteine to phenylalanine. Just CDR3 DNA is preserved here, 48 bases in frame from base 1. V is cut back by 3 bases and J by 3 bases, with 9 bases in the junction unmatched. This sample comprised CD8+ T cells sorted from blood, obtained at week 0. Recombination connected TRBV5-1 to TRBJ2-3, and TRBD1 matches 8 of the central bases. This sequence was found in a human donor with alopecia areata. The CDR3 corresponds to CASSYNQGAFTDTQYF. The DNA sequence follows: TGCGCCAGCAGCTACAACCAGGGGGCGTTTACAGATACGCAGTATTTT.